The clone carrying this T cell receptor beta chain has only a few counts. TCRdb re-derived calls from the 5' RACE reads in MiXCR, one entry per CDR3 protein. The sample yields roughly 250,000 distinct CDR3 sequences, around 17% seen once. The entry originates in a study of T-cell memory formation after mild COVID-19. CDR1 is DFQATT and CDR2 is SNEGSKA in the germline V gene (reference sequence). The V and J ends lost 0 bases and 9 bases, in that order; junction bases with no gene match: 11. The CDR3 sequence is 15 residues long. This sequence was found in a man aged 18-30 years who had mild COVID-19 (a few samples of this study predate the infection). Cell type and time point are not known. V is TRBV20-1 and J is TRBJ2-7; 10 bases map to TRBD1. Material: PBMCs or a T cell subset sorted from them (not recorded which). Written as DNA, the CDR3 is TGCAGTGCTAGAGATGTAGGACAGGGGGTCATGGCGCAGTACTTC. Its protein product is CSARDVGQGVMAQYF.